This record covers a single T cell receptor (beta chain). Antigen unknown. This CDR3 contains 14 residues. Germline assignment: CDR1 DFQATT and CDR2 SNEGSKA (reference sequence). V lost 0 bases and J 4 bases, leaving 9 bases between the germline ends. The data originate from a study of T cells after yellow fever vaccination. Each CDR3 protein is one row after TCRdb ran MiXCR on the 5' RACE reads. The sample holds approximately 510,000 distinct CDR3 sequences; roughly 22% are singletons and the top ten take about a sixth. Study conclusions and caveats: A small proportion of clonotypes was detected in both the CD4 and CD8 compartments.

The rearrangement joins TRBV20-1 to TRBJ2-2; D is undetermined. This TCR was recovered from a man between 18 and 35 years old who received the YFV17D yellow fever vaccine. The starting material was PBMCs, obtained roughly 20 days after the first yellow fever vaccination. The CDR3 nucleotides are TGCAGTGCTAGAGATTCTTACCTCACCGGGGAGCTGTTTTTT. Residues: CSARDSYLTGELFF.